One TCR beta chain is described in this entry. What it recognizes is unknown. The CDR3 totals 12 residues. The ends were cut back, 5 bases at V and 4 bases at J, with 8 bases in the middle. Documented treatment: 15 to 20 received Ad26.COV2.S at low or high dose, single or two shots; about five received placebo; per-sample allocation not given. Following the first vaccine or placebo injection, samples were taken on day 63. The data originate from a study of Ad26.COV2.S vaccination and SARS-CoV-2 variants. Using immunoSEQ multiplex PCR, the repertoire was profiled, and TCRdb retains in-frame clones only, with some absent. The sample holds approximately 350,000 clones, around 86% seen once. Findings and limits, study-wide: TCR breadth and depth estimates may have understated total T cell responses. Vaccine and placebo recipients had comparable breadth of non-spike TCRs.

The clonotype originates from a person between 18 and 60 years old who received the Ad26.COV2.S COVID-19 vaccine or a placebo. V is TRBV12-3 or TRBV12-4 and J is TRBJ1-2; D not resolved. The source material was peripheral blood, sampled in a trial of Ad26.COV2.S vaccine versus placebo. The CDR3, as DNA: TGTGCCAGCAGTCCCAACATCTATGGCTACACCTTC. It specifies CASSPNIYGYTF.